Listed here is a single T cell receptor (beta chain). The treatment denotes: around 19 received Ad26.COV2.S at low or high dose, single or two shots; about five received placebo; per-sample allocation not given. All samples were drawn on day 63, counting from the first vaccine or placebo injection. V was shortened by 4 bases and J by 2 bases, with 10 bases between the two germline ends. The germline gives CDR1 MGHDK, CDR2 SYGVNS. CDR3 length equals 14 residues. These data originate in a study of Ad26.COV2.S vaccination and SARS-CoV-2 variants. Measured with immunoSEQ multiplex PCR; TCRdb has only the in-frame clones, and not every one. The sample lists roughly 420,000 clones; approximately 88% were seen once.

The sequencing here drew on peripheral blood, taken in a trial of Ad26.COV2.S vaccine versus placebo. V and J are TRBV25-1 and TRBJ2-3; no clear D. The source of this sequence is a person aged 18-60 years who received the Ad26.COV2.S COVID-19 vaccine or a placebo. The CDR3 DNA reads as TGTGCCAGCAGTGTAGGAGTTTCCACAGATACGCAGTATTTT. Its translation is CASSVGVSTDTQYF.